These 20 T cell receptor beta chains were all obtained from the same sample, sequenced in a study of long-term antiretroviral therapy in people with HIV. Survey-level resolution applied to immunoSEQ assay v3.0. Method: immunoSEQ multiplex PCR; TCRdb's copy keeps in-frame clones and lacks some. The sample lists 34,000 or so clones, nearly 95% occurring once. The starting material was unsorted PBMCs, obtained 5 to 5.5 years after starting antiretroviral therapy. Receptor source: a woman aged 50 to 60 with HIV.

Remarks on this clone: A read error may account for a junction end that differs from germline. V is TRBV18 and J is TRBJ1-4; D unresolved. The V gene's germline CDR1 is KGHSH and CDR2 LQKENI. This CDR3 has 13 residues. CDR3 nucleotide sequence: TGTGCCAGCTCCCCACAGCTAGGTGAAAAACTGTTTTTT. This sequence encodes CASSPQLGEKLFF.

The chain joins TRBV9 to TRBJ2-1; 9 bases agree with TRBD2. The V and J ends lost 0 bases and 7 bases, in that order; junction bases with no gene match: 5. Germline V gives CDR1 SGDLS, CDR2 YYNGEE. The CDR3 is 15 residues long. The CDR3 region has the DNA TGTGCCAGCAGCGTAGAGCCCGGACTAGCGAATGAGCAGTTCTTC. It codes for CASSVEPGLANEQFF.

Here the CDR3 DNA reads TGTGCCAGCCCTTTCCCCTTGGACCGACAGGGCTCTGGAAACACCATATATTTT. Protein sequence: CASPFPLDRQGSGNTIYF. This rearrangement joins TRBV7-9 to TRBJ1-3; 7 bases are a match to TRBD1. This CDR3 comprises 18 residues. Germline CDR1 and CDR2: SEHNR and FQNEAQ (reference sequence). Unmatched junction bases numbered 16, after V lost 8 bases and J lost 0 bases.

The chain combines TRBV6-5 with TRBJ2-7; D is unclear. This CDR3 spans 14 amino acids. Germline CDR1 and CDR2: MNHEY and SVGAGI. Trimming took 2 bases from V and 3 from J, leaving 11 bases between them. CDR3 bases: TGTGCCAGCAGTTACCTCGACGGCCTCTACGAGCAGTACTTC. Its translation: CASSYLDGLYEQYF.

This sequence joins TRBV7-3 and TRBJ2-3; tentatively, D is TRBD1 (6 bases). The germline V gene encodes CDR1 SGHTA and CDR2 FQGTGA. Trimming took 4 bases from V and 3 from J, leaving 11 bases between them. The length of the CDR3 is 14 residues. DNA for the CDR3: TGTGCCAGCAGCTCCCCCGGACAGACAGATACGCAGTATTTT. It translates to CASSSPGQTDTQYF. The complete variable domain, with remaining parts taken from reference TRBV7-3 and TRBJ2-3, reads GAGVSQTPSNKVTEKGKYVELRCDPISGHTALYWYRQSLGQGPEFLIYFQGTGAADDSGLPNDRFFAVRPEGSVSTLKIQRTERGDSAVYLCASSSPGQTDTQYFGPGTRLTVL.

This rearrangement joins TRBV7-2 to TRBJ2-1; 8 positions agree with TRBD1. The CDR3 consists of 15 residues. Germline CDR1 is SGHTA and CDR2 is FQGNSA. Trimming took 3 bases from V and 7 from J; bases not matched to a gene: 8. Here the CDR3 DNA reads TGTGCCAGCAGCTTTGGGCAGGGGGCTAGTAATGAGCAGTTCTTC. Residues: CASSFGQGASNEQFF.

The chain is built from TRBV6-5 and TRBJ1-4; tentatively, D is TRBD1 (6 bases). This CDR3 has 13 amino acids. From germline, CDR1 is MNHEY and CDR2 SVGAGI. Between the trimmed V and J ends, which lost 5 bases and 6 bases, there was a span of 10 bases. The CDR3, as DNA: TGTGCCAGCAGTGTACAGGGTGATGAAAAACTGTTTTTT. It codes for CASSVQGDEKLFF.

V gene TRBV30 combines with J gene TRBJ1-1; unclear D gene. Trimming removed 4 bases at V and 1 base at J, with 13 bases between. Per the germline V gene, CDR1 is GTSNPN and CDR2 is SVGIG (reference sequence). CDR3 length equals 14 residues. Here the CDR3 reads CAWTLSRGNTEAFF. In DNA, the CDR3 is TGTGCCTGGACCCTATCCCGGGGGAACACTGAAGCTTTCTTT. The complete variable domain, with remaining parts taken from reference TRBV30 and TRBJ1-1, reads SQTIHQWPATLVQPVGSPLSLECTVEGTSNPNLYWYRQAAGRGLQLLFYSVGIGQISSEVPQNLSASRPQDRQFILSSKKLLLSDSGFYLCAWTLSRGNTEAFFGQGTRLTVV.

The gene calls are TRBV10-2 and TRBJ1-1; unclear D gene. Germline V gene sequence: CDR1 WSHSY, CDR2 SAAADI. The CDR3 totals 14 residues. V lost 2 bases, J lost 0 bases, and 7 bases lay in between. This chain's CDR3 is CASSEGTVNTEAFF. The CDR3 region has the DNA TGCGCCAGCAGTGAGGGTACAGTGAACACTGAAGCTTTCTTT.

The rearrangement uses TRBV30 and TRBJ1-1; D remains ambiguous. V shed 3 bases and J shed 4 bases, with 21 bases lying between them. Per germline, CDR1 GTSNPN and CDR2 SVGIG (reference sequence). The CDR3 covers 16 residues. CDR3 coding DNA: TGTGCCTGGAGCCCGCTGGTGGGAGGCCGGAGCACTGAAGCTTTCTTT. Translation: CAWSPLVGGRSTEAFF.

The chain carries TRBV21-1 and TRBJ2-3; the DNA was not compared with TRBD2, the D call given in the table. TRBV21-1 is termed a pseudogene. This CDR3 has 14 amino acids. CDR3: CASSKGEPAAGKYF. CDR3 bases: TGTGCCAGCAGCAAAGGCGAGCCTGCTGCGGGTAAATATTTT.

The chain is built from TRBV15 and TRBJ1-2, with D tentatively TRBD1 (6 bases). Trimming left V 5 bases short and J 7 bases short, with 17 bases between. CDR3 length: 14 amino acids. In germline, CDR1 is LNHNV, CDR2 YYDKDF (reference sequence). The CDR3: CATSARTGLGGYTF. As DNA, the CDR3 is TGTGCCACCAGCGCGCGTACAGGGCTGGGTGGCTACACCTTC.

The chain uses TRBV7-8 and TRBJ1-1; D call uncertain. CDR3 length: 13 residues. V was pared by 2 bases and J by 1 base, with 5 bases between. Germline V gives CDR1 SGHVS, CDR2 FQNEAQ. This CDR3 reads CASSLSGNTEAFF. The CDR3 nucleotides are TGTGCCAGCAGCTTATCGGGGAACACTGAAGCTTTCTTT. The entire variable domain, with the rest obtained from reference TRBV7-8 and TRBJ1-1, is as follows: GAGVSQSPRYKVAKRGQDVALRCDPISGHVSLFWYQQALGQGPEFLTYFQNEAQLDKSGLPSDRFFAERPEGSVSTLKIQRTQQEDSAVYLCASSLSGNTEAFFGQGTRLTVV.

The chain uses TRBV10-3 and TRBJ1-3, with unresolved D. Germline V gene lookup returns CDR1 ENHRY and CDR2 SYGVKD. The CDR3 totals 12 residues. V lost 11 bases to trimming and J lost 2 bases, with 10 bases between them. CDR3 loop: CAAQPTGNTIYF. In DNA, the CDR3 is TGTGCCGCGCAGCCCACTGGAAACACCATATATTTT.

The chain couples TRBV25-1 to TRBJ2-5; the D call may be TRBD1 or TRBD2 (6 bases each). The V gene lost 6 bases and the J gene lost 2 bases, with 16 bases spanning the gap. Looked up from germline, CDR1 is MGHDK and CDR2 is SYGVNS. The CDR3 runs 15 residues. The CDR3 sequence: CASRNLGGNQETQYF. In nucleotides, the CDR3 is TGTGCCAGCAGGAATTTAGGGGGGAATCAAGAGACCCAGTACTTC.

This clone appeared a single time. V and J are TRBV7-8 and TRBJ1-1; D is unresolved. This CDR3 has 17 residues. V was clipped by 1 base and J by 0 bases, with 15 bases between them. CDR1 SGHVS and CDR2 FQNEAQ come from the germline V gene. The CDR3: CASSLGTRRHLNTEAFF. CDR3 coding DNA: TGTGCCAGCAGCTTAGGTACGCGGAGACACTTGAACACTGAAGCTTTCTTT.

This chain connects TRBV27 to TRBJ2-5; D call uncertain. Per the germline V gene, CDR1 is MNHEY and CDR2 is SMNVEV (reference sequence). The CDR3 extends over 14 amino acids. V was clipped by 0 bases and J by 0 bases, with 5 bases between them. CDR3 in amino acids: CASSLSENQETQYF. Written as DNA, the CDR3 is TGTGCCAGCAGTTTATCAGAAAACCAAGAGACCCAGTACTTC.

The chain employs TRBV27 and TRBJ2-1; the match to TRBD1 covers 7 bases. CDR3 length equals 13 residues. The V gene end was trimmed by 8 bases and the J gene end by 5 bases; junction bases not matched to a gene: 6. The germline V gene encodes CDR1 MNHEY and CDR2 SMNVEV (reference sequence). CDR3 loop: CASRTGTDNEQFF. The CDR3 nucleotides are TGTGCCAGCCGTACTGGGACAGACAATGAGCAGTTCTTC.

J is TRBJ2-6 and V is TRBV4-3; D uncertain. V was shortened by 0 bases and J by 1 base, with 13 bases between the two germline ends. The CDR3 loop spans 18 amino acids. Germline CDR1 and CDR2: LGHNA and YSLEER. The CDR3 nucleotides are TGCGCCAGCAGCCAAGAATTAGGTCAGTTATCTGGGGCCAACGTCCTGACTTTC. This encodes CASSQELGQLSGANVLTF.

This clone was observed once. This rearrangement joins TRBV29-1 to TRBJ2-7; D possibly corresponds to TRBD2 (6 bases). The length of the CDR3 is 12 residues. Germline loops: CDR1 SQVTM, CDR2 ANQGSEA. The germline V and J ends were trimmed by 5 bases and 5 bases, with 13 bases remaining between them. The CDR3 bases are TGCAGCGTTCGGGGGTACCTAGACGAGCAGTACTTC. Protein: CSVRGYLDEQYF.